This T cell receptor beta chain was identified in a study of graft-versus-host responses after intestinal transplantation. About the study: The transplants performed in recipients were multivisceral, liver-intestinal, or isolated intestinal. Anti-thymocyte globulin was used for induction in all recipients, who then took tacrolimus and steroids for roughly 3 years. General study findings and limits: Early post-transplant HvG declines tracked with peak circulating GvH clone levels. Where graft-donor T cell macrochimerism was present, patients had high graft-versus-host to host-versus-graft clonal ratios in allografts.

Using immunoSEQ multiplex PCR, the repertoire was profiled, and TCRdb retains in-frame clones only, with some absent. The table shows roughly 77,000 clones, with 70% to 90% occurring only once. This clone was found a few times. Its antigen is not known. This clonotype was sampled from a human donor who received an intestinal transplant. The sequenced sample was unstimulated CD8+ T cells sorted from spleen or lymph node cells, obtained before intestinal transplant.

The CDR3 region has the DNA TGCAGCGTTGCGAACGGACTCCACGAGCAGTACTTC. Protein sequence: CSVANGLHEQYF. This chain uses TRBV29-1 with TRBJ2-7; D may be TRBD2 (5 bases). Deletions cut 4 bases from V and 5 bases from J, with 12 bases between. CDR1 is SQVTM, CDR2 ANQGSEA, per germline. This CDR3 region has 12 residues.